This T cell receptor beta chain was recovered during a study of OX40 agonist ivuxolimab in advanced cancers. The V segment lost 2 bases and the J segment 5 bases; nucleotides outside the gene matches: 7. Looked up from germline, CDR1 is SGHRS and CDR2 is YFSETQ. The CDR3 extends over 16 amino acids. Clones were sequenced by immunoSEQ multiplex PCR, and TCRdb holds only the in-frame ones, with some missing. The table lists about 89,000 clones, about 88% of them singletons. The receptor was derived from an adult with an advanced solid tumor such as melanoma, head and neck, liver or kidney cancer. The source was CD4+ or CD8+ T cells sorted from blood, collected in a trial of the OX40 agonist ivuxolimab. J is TRBJ2-5 and V is TRBV5-1; 12 positions match TRBD2. CDR3 bases: TGCGCCAGCAGCTTAATGACTAGCGGGGGAGAGGAGACCCAGTACTTC. It is translated as CASSLMTSGGEETQYF.